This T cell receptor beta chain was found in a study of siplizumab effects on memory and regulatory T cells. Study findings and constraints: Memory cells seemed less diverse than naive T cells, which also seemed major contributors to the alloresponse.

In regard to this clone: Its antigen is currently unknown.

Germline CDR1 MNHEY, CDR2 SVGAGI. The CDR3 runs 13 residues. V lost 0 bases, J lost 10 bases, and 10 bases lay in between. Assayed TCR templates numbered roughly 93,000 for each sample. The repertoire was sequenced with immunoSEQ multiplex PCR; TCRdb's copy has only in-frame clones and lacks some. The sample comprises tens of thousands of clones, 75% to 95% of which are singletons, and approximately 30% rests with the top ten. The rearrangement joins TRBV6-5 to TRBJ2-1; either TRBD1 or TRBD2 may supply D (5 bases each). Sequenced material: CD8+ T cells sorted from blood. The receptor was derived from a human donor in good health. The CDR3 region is CASSYSTGTEQFF. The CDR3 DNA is TGTGCCAGCAGTTACTCGACGGGGACCGAGCAGTTCTTC.